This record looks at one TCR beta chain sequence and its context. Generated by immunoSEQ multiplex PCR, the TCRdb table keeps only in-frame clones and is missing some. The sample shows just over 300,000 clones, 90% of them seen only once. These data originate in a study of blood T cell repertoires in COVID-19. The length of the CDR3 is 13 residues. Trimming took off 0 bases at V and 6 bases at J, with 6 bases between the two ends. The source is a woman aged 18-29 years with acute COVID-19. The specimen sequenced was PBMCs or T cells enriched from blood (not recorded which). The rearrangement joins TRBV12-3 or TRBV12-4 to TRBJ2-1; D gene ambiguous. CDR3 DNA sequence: TGTGCCAGCAGTTTAGCAGGAGTCAATGAGCAGTTCTTC. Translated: CASSLAGVNEQFF.